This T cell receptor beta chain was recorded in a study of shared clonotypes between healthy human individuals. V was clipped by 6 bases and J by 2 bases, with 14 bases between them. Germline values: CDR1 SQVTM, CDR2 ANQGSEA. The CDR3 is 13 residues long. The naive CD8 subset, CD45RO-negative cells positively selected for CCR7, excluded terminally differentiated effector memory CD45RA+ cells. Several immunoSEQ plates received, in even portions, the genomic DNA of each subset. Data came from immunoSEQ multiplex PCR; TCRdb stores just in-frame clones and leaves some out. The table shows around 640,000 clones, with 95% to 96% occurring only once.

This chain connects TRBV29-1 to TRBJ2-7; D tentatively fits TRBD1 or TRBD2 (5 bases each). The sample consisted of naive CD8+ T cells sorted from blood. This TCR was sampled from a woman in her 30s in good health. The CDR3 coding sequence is TGCAGCGTCGAAACAGGACTGACCTACGAGCAGTACTTC. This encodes CSVETGLTYEQYF.